Listed below are T cell receptor beta chains from one sample, sequenced in a study of blood T cell repertoires in COVID-19. Sequencing used immunoSEQ multiplex PCR; TCRdb keeps in-frame clones, though not all of them. Among more than 200,000 clones listed, about 80% were seen once. The sample comprised peripheral blood. All receptors derive from a man aged 50 or older with active or convalescent COVID-19. Both conserved end residues are part of each CDR3. Each record gives: J gene, CDR3 length, V gene, D gene, clone size, CDR3 DNA, CDR3 protein. The D gene is left open where the match is weak. The size entry is marked missing in some rows and otherwise reads once, few, many or a size class.

J: TRBJ2-7; length: 13; V: TRBV3-1/TRBV3-2; D: .; size: .; DNA: TGTGCCAGCAGCCAAGTCTCAGGGTGGGAGCAGTACTTC; CDR3: CASSQVSGWEQYF
J: TRBJ2-3; length: 15; V: TRBV3-1/TRBV3-2; D: TRBD2; size: once; DNA: TGTGCCAGCAGCCTCCCCGGGACTAGCTCAGATACGCAGTATTTT; CDR3: CASSLPGTSSDTQYF
J: TRBJ2-7; length: 14; V: TRBV11-2; D: .; size: .; DNA: TGTGCCAGCAGCTTAGGAGCGACGACTTGGGAGCAGTACTTC; CDR3: CASSLGATTWEQYF
J: TRBJ2-5; length: 16; V: TRBV2; D: .; size: .; DNA: TGTGCCAGCAGTGAACTCTCCGGGGGGCCAAGGGGGACCCAGTACTTC; CDR3: CASSELSGGPRGTQYF
J: TRBJ2-1; length: 12; V: TRBV11-3; D: .; size: .; DNA: TGTGCCAGCAGCCTCCCAGCGGATGAGCAGTTCTTC; CDR3: CASSLPADEQFF
J: TRBJ1-3; length: 15; V: TRBV28; D: .; size: .; DNA: TGTGCCACCGGGGTTCTGGTAGGCGCTGGAAACACCATATATTTT; CDR3: CATGVLVGAGNTIYF
J: TRBJ2-3; length: 17; V: TRBV6-1; D: TRBD2; size: .; DNA: TGTGCCAGCAGTGAATCTCCGGGGGGGGCCAGGACAGATACGCAGTATTTT; CDR3: CASSESPGGARTDTQYF
J: TRBJ2-5; length: 15; V: TRBV5-4; D: TRBD2; size: .; DNA: TGTGCCAGCAGCCCGGGGAGCGGGGGCCAAGAGACCCAGTACTTC; CDR3: CASSPGSGGQETQYF
J: TRBJ2-3; length: 16; V: TRBV2; D: TRBD2; size: .; DNA: TGTGCCAGCAGTTCCGGACTAGCGGGGGGGCTTGATACGCAGTATTTT; CDR3: CASSSGLAGGLDTQYF
J: TRBJ1-6; length: 16; V: TRBV30; D: TRBD1; size: once; DNA: TGTGCCTGGAGTGGGAGACAGGGGGCGCAGAAGTCACCCCTCCACTTT; CDR3: CAWSGRQGAQKSPLHF
J: TRBJ1-2; length: 14; V: TRBV2; D: TRBD1; size: few; DNA: TGTGCCAGCAGTGGGGGACAGGGGTCCTATGGCTACACCTTC; CDR3: CASSGGQGSYGYTF
J: TRBJ1-1; length: 15; V: TRBV6-5; D: TRBD1; size: .; DNA: TGTGCCAGCAGTTACTCAAAGACAGGGGGCACTGAAGCTTTCTTT; CDR3: CASSYSKTGGTEAFF
J: TRBJ1-6; length: 15; V: TRBV21-1; D: .; size: .; DNA: TGTGCCAGCAGCTTTCAGGGGGCACGAGGTTCACCCCTCCACTTT; CDR3: CASSFQGARGSPLHF
J: TRBJ2-4; length: 15; V: TRBV24-1; D: .; size: .; DNA: TGTGCCACCAGTGATTCTCGGGGAGGGGGAAACATTCAGTACTTC; CDR3: CATSDSRGGGNIQYF
J: TRBJ1-1; length: 11; V: TRBV19; D: .; size: .; DNA: TGTGCCAGTAGTATGGGGGGGGCGGCTTTCTTT; CDR3: CASSMGGAAFF
J: TRBJ2-7; length: 12; V: TRBV2; D: .; size: .; DNA: TGTGCCAGGGGGACTGTCTCCTACGAGCAGTACTTC; CDR3: CARGTVSYEQYF
J: TRBJ2-7; length: 14; V: TRBV9; D: .; size: .; DNA: TGTGCCAGCAGCGTAGCGGGGGGCTCGGGAGAGCAGTACTTC; CDR3: CASSVAGGSGEQYF
J: TRBJ2-3; length: 17; V: TRBV4-2; D: TRBD2; size: once; DNA: TGTGCCAGCAGCCAAGATAGGCTAGCGGGGGGCGAAGATACGCAGTATTTT; CDR3: CASSQDRLAGGEDTQYF
J: TRBJ2-7; length: 15; V: TRBV5-6; D: TRBD1; size: .; DNA: TGTGCCAGCATGACTACAGGGGGCTACTCCTACGAGCAGTACTTC; CDR3: CASMTTGGYSYEQYF
J: TRBJ1-2; length: 12; V: TRBV10-3; D: .; size: .; DNA: TGTGCCATCAGTGAGTCAGAGGCGGTCTACACCTTC; CDR3: CAISESEAVYTF
J: TRBJ1-2; length: 15; V: TRBV2; D: .; size: .; DNA: TGTGCCAGCAGTCCCTTGAGGGACTGGAACTATGGCTACACCTTC; CDR3: CASSPLRDWNYGYTF
J: TRBJ1-5; length: 15; V: TRBV19; D: TRBD1; size: .; DNA: TGTGCCAGTAGCCGCCAGGGGGCGACGGAGCAGCCCCAGCATTTT; CDR3: CASSRQGATEQPQHF
J: TRBJ2-1; length: 15; V: TRBV4-1; D: TRBD2; size: once; DNA: TGCGCCAGCCGCGAATTGGGCGGGGGTTTTAATGAGCAGTTCTTC; CDR3: CASRELGGGFNEQFF
J: TRBJ1-6; length: 15; V: TRBV19; D: .; size: .; DNA: TGTGCCAACCTCATGCGGGTCTCCTATAATTCACCCCTCCACTTT; CDR3: CANLMRVSYNSPLHF
J: TRBJ1-1; length: 16; V: TRBV7-6; D: .; size: .; DNA: TGTGCCAGCAGCTCTAGGGCAGGGGCGGGGAACACTGAAGCTTTCTTT; CDR3: CASSSRAGAGNTEAFF
J: TRBJ1-1; length: 15; V: TRBV6-5; D: TRBD1; size: .; DNA: TGTGCCAGCAGAGGGGGACAGGGGGTAGGCACTGAAGCTTTCTTT; CDR3: CASRGGQGVGTEAFF
J: TRBJ2-1; length: 15; V: TRBV19; D: TRBD1; size: .; DNA: TGTGCCAGTAGTCTTACTCACGGACAGGGGGGCGAGCAGTTCTTC; CDR3: CASSLTHGQGGEQFF
J: TRBJ1-4; length: 15; V: TRBV6-5; D: .; size: .; DNA: TGTGCCAGCAGTTACAGGGGATCAACTAATGAAAAACTGTTTTTT; CDR3: CASSYRGSTNEKLFF
J: TRBJ1-1; length: 13; V: TRBV11-3; D: .; size: .; DNA: TGTGCCAGCAGCTTTAGAGTGAACACTGAAGCTTTCTTT; CDR3: CASSFRVNTEAFF
J: TRBJ2-1; length: 11; V: TRBV6-5; D: .; size: .; DNA: TGTGCCAGCAGTAAAAACTATGGGCAGTTCTTC; CDR3: CASSKNYGQFF
J: TRBJ2-7; length: 15; V: TRBV5-1; D: TRBD2; size: .; DNA: TGCGCCAGCAGCCGCCGACTAGCGGGGACCTACGAGCAGTACTTC; CDR3: CASSRRLAGTYEQYF
J: TRBJ2-1; length: 14; V: TRBV19; D: TRBD2; size: .; DNA: TGTGCCAGTAGTCTGGGAGGGCCCTACAATGAGCAGTTCTTC; CDR3: CASSLGGPYNEQFF
J: TRBJ1-1; length: 13; V: TRBV6-6; D: TRBD1; size: .; DNA: TGTGCCAGCAGTCGGACAGGGGACACTGAAGCTTTCTTT; CDR3: CASSRTGDTEAFF
J: TRBJ1-2; length: 15; V: TRBV6-2/TRBV6-3; D: .; size: .; DNA: TGTGCCAGCAGTTACTCGTTGACCGGACTGTTTGGCTACACCTTC; CDR3: CASSYSLTGLFGYTF
J: TRBJ2-2; length: 16; V: TRBV9; D: TRBD1; size: .; DNA: TGTGCCAGCAGCGTAGATCGACAGGGCCGGACCGGGGAGCTGTTTTTT; CDR3: CASSVDRQGRTGELFF
J: TRBJ1-2; length: 14; V: TRBV6-6; D: .; size: .; DNA: TGTGCCAGCAGCCCCCGTTTAGTACGGTATGGCTACACCTTC; CDR3: CASSPRLVRYGYTF
J: TRBJ2-7; length: 13; V: TRBV28; D: .; size: .; DNA: TGTGCCAGCAGTTTACAGGGGAACTACGAGCAGTACTTC; CDR3: CASSLQGNYEQYF
J: TRBJ1-5; length: 14; V: TRBV18; D: TRBD1; size: .; DNA: TGTGCCAGCAGGGACAGCAATAGCAATCAGCCCCAGCATTTT; CDR3: CASRDSNSNQPQHF
J: TRBJ1-5; length: 12; V: TRBV29-1; D: TRBD1; size: .; DNA: TGCAGCGTGGGACAGAGGAATCAGCCCCAGCATTTT; CDR3: CSVGQRNQPQHF
J: TRBJ1-2; length: 16; V: TRBV27; D: .; size: .; DNA: TGTGCCAGCAGTTTATCTCGACAGGTCCACCTCTATGGCTACACCTTC; CDR3: CASSLSRQVHLYGYTF